The entry that follows covers one T cell receptor beta chain sequence. The antigen is undetermined. Produced via immunoSEQ multiplex PCR; TCRdb's table is partial and in-frame only. The data show 77,000 or so clones, roughly 85% seen once. These data originate in a study of OX40 agonist ivuxolimab in advanced cancers. The wider study: Patients received ivuxolimab, an agonistic anti-OX40 (CD134) antibody. Study-level findings and limits: CD8+ T cells averaged more expanded clones than CD4+.

The junction had 11 bases not matched to a gene; V was cut back by 0 bases and J by 9 bases. This CDR3 region has 16 residues. Per the germline V gene, CDR1 is ENHRY and CDR2 is SYGVKD. V gene TRBV10-3 combines with J gene TRBJ2-1, with 7 nucleotides matching TRBD2. The TCR was taken from an adult with an advanced solid tumor such as melanoma, head and neck, liver or kidney cancer. The source material was CD4+ or CD8+ T cells sorted from blood, sampled in a trial of the OX40 agonist ivuxolimab. CDR3 DNA: TGTGCCATCAGTGAGTCGGCGGGAGCGTCGGTTGGTGAGCAGTTCTTC. This codes for CAISESAGASVGEQFF.